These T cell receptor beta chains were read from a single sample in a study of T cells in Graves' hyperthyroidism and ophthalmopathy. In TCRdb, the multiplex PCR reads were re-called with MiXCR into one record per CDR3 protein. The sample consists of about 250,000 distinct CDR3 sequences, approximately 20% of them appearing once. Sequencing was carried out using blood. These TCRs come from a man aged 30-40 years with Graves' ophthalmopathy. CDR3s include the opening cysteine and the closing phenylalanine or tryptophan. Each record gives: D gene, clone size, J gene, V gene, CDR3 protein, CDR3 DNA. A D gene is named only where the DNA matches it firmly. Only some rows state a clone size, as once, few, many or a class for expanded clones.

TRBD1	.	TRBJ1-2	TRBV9	CASSEGQQDGYTF	TGTGCCAGCAGCGAGGGACAGCAAGATGGCTACACCTTC
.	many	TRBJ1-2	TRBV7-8	CASSLLGQAYGYTF	TGTGCCAGCAGCTTATTGGGCCAGGCCTATGGCTACACCTTC
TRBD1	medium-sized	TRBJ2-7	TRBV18	CASSPGGEQYF	TGTGCCAGCAGCCCAGGGGGCGAGCAGTACTTC
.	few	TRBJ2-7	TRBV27	CASFGGSHEQYF	TGTGCCAGCTTCGGAGGGTCACACGAGCAGTACTTC
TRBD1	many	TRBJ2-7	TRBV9	CASSRGGTGGSSYEQYF	TGTGCCAGCAGTCGAGGGGGGACAGGGGGCTCGTCCTACGAGCAGTACTTC
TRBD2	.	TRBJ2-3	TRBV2	CASSFRTRGTQYF	TGTGCCAGCAGCTTCCGGACTAGAGGTACGCAGTATTTT
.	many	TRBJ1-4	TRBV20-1	CSAAQASTNEKLFF	TGCAGTGCCGCGCAAGCTTCAACTAATGAAAAACTGTTTTTT
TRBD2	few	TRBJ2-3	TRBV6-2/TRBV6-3	CASSSGGFRADTQYF	TGTGCCAGCAGTTCCGGGGGGTTTCGTGCAGATACGCAGTATTTT
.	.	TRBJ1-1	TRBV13	CASSFLQAPTEAFF	TGTGCCAGCAGCTTTCTCCAGGCCCCCACTGAAGCTTTCTTT
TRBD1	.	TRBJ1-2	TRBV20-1	CSATDRLGYGYTF	TGCAGTGCCACGGACAGGCTCGGGTATGGCTACACCTTC
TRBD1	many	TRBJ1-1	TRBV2	CASSFGTGDLPEAFF	TGTGCCAGCAGTTTTGGGACAGGGGATTTGCCTGAAGCTTTCTTT
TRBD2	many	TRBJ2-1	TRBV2	CASTPGLDYNEQFF	TGTGCCAGCACCCCGGGACTAGACTACAATGAGCAGTTCTTC
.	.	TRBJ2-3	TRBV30	CARSSEKSTDTQYF	TGTGCCCGAAGTTCGGAGAAATCCACAGATACGCAGTATTTT
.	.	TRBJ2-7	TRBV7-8	CASSLVVDEQYF	TGTGCCAGCAGCTTAGTCGTAGACGAGCAGTACTTC
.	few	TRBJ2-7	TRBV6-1	CASSPWGETYEQYF	TGTGCCAGCAGTCCCTGGGGCGAAACCTACGAGCAGTACTTC
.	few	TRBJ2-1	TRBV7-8	CASSFFERDNEQFF	TGTGCCAGCAGCTTTTTCGAGAGAGACAATGAGCAGTTCTTC
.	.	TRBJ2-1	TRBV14	CASSLSHPPPYNEQFF	TGTGCCAGCAGCCTCTCCCATCCTCCCCCCTACAATGAGCAGTTCTTC
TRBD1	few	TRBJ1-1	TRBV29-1	CSGGQGGLTEAFF	TGCAGCGGTGGGCAGGGGGGGCTCACTGAAGCTTTCTTT
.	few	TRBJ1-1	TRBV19	CASSTLRGYTEAFF	TGTGCCAGTAGTACACTAAGGGGGTACACTGAAGCTTTCTTT
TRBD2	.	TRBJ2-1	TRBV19	CASSIRQSGRAKNEQFF	TGTGCCAGTAGTATCAGGCAATCCGGGAGGGCCAAGAATGAGCAGTTCTTC
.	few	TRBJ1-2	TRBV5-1	CASSRTPLPGGYTF	TGCGCCAGCAGTAGGACACCCCTACCCGGGGGCTACACCTTC
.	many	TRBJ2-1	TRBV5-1	CASSFSPTSSNEQFF	TGCGCCAGCAGCTTTTCCCCTACCTCCTCCAATGAGCAGTTCTTC
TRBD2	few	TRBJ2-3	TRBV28	CASRGLAGGSDTQYF	TGTGCCAGCAGAGGACTAGCGGGAGGGTCAGATACGCAGTATTTT
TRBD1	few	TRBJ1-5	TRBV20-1	CSAPTGTGGNQPQHF	TGCAGTGCTCCCACCGGGACAGGGGGCAATCAGCCCCAGCATTTT
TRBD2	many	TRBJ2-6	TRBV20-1	CSAPHSGTSGSGANVLTF	TGCAGTGCTCCACATTCCGGGACTAGCGGATCTGGGGCCAACGTCCTGACTTTC
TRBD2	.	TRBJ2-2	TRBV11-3	CASSELAVGLAEDGELFF	TGTGCCAGCAGTGAATTAGCGGTGGGACTAGCGGAGGACGGGGAGCTGTTTTTT
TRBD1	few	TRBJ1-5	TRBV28	CASTRVPGQGLNQPQHF	TGTGCCAGTACCCGCGTCCCGGGACAGGGACTCAATCAGCCCCAGCATTTT
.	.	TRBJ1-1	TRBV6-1	CASSTRGSDPLNTEAFF	TGTGCCAGCAGTACGAGGGGATCCGACCCCTTGAACACTGAAGCTTTCTTT
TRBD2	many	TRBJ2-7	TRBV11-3	CASSFQREYEQYF	TGTGCCAGCAGCTTCCAGCGGGAATACGAGCAGTACTTC